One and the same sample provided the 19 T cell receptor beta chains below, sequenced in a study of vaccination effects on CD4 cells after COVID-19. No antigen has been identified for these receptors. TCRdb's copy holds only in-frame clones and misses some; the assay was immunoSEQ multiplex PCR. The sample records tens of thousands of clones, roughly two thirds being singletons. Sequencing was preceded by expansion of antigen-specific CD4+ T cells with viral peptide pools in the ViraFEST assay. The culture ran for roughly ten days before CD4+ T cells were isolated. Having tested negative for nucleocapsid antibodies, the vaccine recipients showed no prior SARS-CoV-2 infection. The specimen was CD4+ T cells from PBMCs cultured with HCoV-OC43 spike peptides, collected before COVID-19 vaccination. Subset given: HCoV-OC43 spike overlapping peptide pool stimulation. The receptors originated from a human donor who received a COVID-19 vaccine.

The CDR3 sequence: CASRKGGMNTEAFF. CDR3 nucleotides: TGTGCCAGCCGGAAGGGAGGGATGAACACTGAAGCTTTCTTT. The chain joins TRBV14 to TRBJ1-1; D is ambiguous. Trimming pared 8 bases from V and 0 bases from J, leaving 13 bases between. Germline V gene sequence: CDR1 SGHDN, CDR2 FVKESK. The CDR3 is 14 residues long.

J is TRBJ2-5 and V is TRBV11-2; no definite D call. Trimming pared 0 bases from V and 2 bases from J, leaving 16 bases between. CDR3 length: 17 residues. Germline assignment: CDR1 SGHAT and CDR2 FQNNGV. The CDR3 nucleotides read TGTGCCAGCAGCTTAGATCGCTTAAGGTTCGGGCAAGAGACCCAGTACTTC. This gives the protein CASSLDRLRFGQETQYF.

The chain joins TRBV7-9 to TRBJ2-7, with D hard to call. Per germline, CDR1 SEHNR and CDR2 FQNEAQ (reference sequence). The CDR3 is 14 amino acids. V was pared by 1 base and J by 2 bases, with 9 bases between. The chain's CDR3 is CASSLGILAYEQYF. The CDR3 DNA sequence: TGTGCCAGCAGCTTAGGGATCCTAGCCTACGAGCAGTACTTC.

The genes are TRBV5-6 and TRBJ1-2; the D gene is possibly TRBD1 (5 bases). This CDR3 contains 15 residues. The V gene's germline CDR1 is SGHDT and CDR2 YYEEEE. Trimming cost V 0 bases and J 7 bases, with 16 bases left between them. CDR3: CASSLAGTPYAGYTF. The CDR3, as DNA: TGTGCCAGCAGCTTGGCGGGGACTCCCTATGCTGGCTACACCTTC.

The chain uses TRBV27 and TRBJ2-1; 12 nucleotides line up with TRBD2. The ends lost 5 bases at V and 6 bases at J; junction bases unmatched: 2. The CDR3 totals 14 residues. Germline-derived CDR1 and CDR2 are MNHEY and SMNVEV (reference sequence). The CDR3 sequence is CASSASGRGNEQFF. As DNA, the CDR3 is TGTGCCAGCAGTGCTAGCGGGAGGGGCAATGAGCAGTTCTTC.

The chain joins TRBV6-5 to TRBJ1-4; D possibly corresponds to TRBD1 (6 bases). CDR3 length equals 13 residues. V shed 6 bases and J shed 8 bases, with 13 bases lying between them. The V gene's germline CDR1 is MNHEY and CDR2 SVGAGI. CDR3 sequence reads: CASRTGGSEKLFF. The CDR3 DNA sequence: TGTGCCAGCAGGACAGGAGGATCGGAAAAACTGTTTTTT.

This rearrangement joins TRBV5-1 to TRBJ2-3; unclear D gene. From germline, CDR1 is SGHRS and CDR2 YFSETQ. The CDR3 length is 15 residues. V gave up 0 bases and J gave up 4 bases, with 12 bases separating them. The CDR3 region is CASSLAPGQADTQYF. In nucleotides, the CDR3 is TGCGCCAGCAGCTTGGCCCCTGGCCAAGCAGATACGCAGTATTTT.

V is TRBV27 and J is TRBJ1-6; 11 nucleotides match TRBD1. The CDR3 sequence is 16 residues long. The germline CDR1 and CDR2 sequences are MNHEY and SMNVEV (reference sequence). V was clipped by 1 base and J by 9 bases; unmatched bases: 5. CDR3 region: CASSLFFGTGGSPLHF. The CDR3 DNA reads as TGTGCCAGCAGTTTATTCTTCGGGACAGGGGGTTCACCCCTCCACTTT.

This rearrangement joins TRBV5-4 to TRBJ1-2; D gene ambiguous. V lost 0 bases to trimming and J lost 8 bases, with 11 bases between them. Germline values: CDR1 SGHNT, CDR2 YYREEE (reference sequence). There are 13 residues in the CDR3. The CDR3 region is CASSLAGGEGYTF. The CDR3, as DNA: TGTGCCAGCAGCTTGGCAGGCGGCGAAGGCTACACCTTC.

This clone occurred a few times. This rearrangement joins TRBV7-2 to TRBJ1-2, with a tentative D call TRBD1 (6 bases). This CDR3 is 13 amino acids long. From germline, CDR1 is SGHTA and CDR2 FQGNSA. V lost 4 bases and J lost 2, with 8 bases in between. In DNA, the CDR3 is TGTGCCAGCAGCTACGACAGGAACTATGGCTACACCTTC. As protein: CASSYDRNYGYTF.

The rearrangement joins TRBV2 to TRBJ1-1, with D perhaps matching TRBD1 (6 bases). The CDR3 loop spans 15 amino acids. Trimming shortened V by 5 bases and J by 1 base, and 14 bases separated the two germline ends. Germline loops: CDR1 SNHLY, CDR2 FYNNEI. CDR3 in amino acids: CASSRTGSRNTEAFF. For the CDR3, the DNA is TGTGCCAGCAGTAGAACAGGGAGTCGGAACACTGAAGCTTTCTTT.

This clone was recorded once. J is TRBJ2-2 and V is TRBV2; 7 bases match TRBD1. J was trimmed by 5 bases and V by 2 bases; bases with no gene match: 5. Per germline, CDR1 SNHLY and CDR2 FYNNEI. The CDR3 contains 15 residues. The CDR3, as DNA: TGTGCCAGCAGTGAAAGTAGGGGGCTGACCGGGGAGCTGTTTTTT. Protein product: CASSESRGLTGELFF.

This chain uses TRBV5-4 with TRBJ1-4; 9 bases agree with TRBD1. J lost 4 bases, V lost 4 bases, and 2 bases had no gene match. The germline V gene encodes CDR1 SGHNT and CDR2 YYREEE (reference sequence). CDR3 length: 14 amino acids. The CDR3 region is CASSRDRDNEKLFF. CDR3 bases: TGTGCCAGCAGCCGGGACAGGGATAATGAAAAACTGTTTTTT.

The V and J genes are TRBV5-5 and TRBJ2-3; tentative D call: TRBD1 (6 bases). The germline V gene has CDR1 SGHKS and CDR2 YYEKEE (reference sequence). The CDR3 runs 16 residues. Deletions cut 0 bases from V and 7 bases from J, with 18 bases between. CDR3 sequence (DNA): TGTGCCAGCAGCTTGGCCGCACAGGGCCAGCCATATACGCAGTATTTT. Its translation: CASSLAAQGQPYTQYF.

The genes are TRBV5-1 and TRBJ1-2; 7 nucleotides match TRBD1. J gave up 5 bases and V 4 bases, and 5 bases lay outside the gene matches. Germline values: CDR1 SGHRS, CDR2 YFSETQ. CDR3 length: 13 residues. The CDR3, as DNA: TGCGCCAGCAGCCCGGGACAGCCTTATGGCTACACCTTC. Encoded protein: CASSPGQPYGYTF.

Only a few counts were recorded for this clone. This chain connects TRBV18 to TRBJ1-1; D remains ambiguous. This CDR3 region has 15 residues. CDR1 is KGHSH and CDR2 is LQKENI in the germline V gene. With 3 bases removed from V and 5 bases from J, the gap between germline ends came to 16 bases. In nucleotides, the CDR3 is TGTGCCAGCTCACCGGTCCTAAGTGTCGGAACTGAAGCTTTCTTT. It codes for CASSPVLSVGTEAFF. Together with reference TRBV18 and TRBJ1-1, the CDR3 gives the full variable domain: NAGVMQNPRHLVRRRGQEARLRCSPMKGHSHVYWYRQLPEEGLKFMVYLQKENIIDESGMPKERFSAEFPKEGPSILRIQQVVRGDSAAYFCASSPVLSVGTEAFFGQGTRLTVV.

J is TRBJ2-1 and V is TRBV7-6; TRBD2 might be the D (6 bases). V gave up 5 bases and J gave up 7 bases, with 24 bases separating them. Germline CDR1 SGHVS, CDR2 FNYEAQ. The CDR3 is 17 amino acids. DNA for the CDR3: TGTGCCAGCAGCCCGCAAATCCGGGACTTAATCGGGAATGAGCAGTTCTTC. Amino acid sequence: CASSPQIRDLIGNEQFF.

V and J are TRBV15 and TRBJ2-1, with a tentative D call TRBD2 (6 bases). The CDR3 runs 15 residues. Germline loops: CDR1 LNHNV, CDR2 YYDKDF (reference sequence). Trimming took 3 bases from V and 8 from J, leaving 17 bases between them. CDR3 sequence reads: CATSRALEGGDEQFF. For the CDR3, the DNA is TGTGCCACCAGCAGGGCCCTTGAGGGAGGTGATGAGCAGTTCTTC.

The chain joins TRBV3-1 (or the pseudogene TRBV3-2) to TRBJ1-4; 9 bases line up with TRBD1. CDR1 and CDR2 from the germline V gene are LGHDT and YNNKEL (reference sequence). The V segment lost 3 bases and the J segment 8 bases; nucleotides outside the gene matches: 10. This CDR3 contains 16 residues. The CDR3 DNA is TGTGCCAGCAGCCACCGGGGACAGGGCGTAGTAGAAAAACTGTTTTTT. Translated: CASSHRGQGVVEKLFF.